This T cell receptor (beta chain) was documented in a study of blood T cell repertoires in COVID-19. The germline gives CDR1 MNHEY, CDR2 SVGAGI. The CDR3 sequence is 13 residues long. Original analysis: For nucleated cells, counts were estimated from reference gene primer amplification. Only in-frame clones appear in the TCRdb table, and some are missing; sequencing was by immunoSEQ multiplex PCR. That table is the source of V, J and clone size, and D and trimming were worked out from the DNA. The data hold under 150,000 clones, with 75% to 90% observed a single time. Sequenced input: peripheral blood. V gene TRBV6-5 combines with J gene TRBJ1-5, with a tentative D call TRBD1 (5 bases). This TCR derives from a woman in her sixties with COVID-19, enrolled during active disease. The CDR3 nucleotides read TGTCGCTTGGGGGGGGTTGACAATCAGCCCCAGCATTTT. Amino acid sequence: CRLGGVDNQPQHF.